The 22 T cell receptor beta chains given below trace back to one sample, sequenced in a study of identical twins. TCRdb used MiXCR to reprocess the 5' RACE reads, holding one entry per CDR3 protein. Of about 730,000 distinct CDR3 sequences in the sample, about 20% are singletons; the top ten hold 4.3%. These data are also associated with another study on T cells expressing NK-cell markers.

The sequenced material came from PBMCs. These receptors came from a woman aged 18-29 years in good health.

The V call is TRBV20-1, the J call TRBJ1-2; D uncertain. Germline V gene lookup returns CDR1 DFQATT and CDR2 SNEGSKA (reference sequence). The CDR3 is made up of 15 amino acids. Trimming removed 5 bases from V and 2 bases from J, with 18 bases in between. The CDR3 region is CSAERSGRLNYGYTF. DNA for the CDR3: TGCAGTGCTGAGCGATCGGGCAGACTAAACTATGGCTACACCTTC.

V gene TRBV5-1 combines with J gene TRBJ2-5, with 8 bases identical to TRBD1. The CDR3 consists of 15 residues. Germline loops: CDR1 SGHRS, CDR2 YFSETQ. V trimming: 2 bases; J trimming: 2 bases; junction bases outside the gene matches: 5. CDR3 region: CASSFIGTGQETQYF. DNA of the CDR3: TGCGCCAGCAGCTTTATCGGGACAGGTCAAGAGACCCAGTACTTC.

This chain uses TRBV12-5 with TRBJ2-3; tentatively, D is TRBD1 (6 bases). Trimming took off 0 bases at V and 1 base at J, with 23 bases between the two ends. CDR3 size: 20 residues. The V gene's germline CDR1 is LGHNT and CDR2 FRNRAP. The CDR3 loop reads CASGLVHSRGTRFGTDTQYF. The CDR3 DNA is TGTGCTAGTGGTTTGGTACATAGCAGGGGAACAAGGTTTGGCACAGATACGCAGTATTTT.

The chain joins TRBV19 to TRBJ2-1; D remains unclear. The CDR3 is made up of 15 amino acids. CDR1 is LNHDA, CDR2 SQIVND, per germline (reference sequence). The V gene lost 4 bases and the J gene lost 0 bases, with 10 bases spanning the gap. CDR3 amino acids: CASSRGQSSYNEQFF. Written as DNA, the CDR3 is TGTGCCAGTAGTAGAGGTCAGAGCTCCTACAATGAGCAGTTCTTC.

This clonotype was counted between two and nine times. V is TRBV2 and J is TRBJ2-1, with 12 nucleotides matching TRBD2. J was trimmed by 8 bases and V by 7 bases; bases with no gene match: 9. Germline V lookup: CDR1 SNHLY, CDR2 FYNNEI. This CDR3 region has 15 residues. As DNA, the CDR3 is TGTGCCAGCAATCTAGCGGGGGGGATTCTTTATGAGCAGTTCTTC. It is translated as CASNLAGGILYEQFF.

The chain employs TRBV12-3 or TRBV12-4 and TRBJ1-4, with D unresolved. The CDR3 consists of 15 residues. Trimming cost V 3 bases and J 6 bases, with 14 bases left between them. The CDR3 nucleotides are TGTGCCAGCAGTTTTCATCGGAGGTTTCATGAAAAACTGTTTTTT. Translating it yields CASSFHRRFHEKLFF.

The V and J genes are TRBV5-5 and TRBJ2-5; perhaps D is TRBD1 or TRBD2 (5 bases each). Germline loops: CDR1 SGHKS, CDR2 YYEKEE (reference sequence). Deletions cut 6 bases from V and 3 bases from J, with 12 bases between. The CDR3 contains 13 residues. CDR3 DNA: TGTGCCAGCACCCCCAGAGGGGAAGAGACCCAGTACTTC. It yields the protein CASTPRGEETQYF. Full variable domain (missing parts from reference TRBV5-5 and TRBJ2-5): DAGVTQSPTHLIKTRGQQVTLRCSPISGHKSVSWYQQVLGQGPQFIFQYYEKEERGRGNFPDRFSARQFPNYSSELNVNALLLGDSALYLCASTPRGEETQYFGPGTRLLVL.

This chain connects TRBV20-1 to TRBJ2-3; D perhaps matches TRBD2 (5 bases). The CDR3 extends over 15 amino acids. With 0 bases removed from V and 1 base from J, the gap between germline ends came to 11 bases. Germline V lookup: CDR1 DFQATT, CDR2 SNEGSKA (reference sequence). The CDR3 region is CSARDPKLGTDTQYF. DNA of the CDR3: TGCAGTGCTAGAGACCCGAAACTAGGCACAGATACGCAGTATTTT.

This clonotype was seen many times. For the CDR3, the DNA is TGCAGCGTTATAGGCGGGCAGGAGGCCGGGGAGCTGTTTTTT. Translation gives CSVIGGQEAGELFF. The chain joins TRBV29-1 to TRBJ2-2; TRBD2 might be the D (5 bases). The germline CDR1 and CDR2 sequences are SQVTM and ANQGSEA. The CDR3 covers 14 residues. V was trimmed by 5 bases and J by 6 bases, leaving 16 bases between them.

This clonotype appeared many times. The chain couples TRBV29-1 to TRBJ2-1, with D unresolved. The germline V gene encodes CDR1 SQVTM and CDR2 ANQGSEA. CDR3 length: 11 residues. V lost 3 bases and J 9 bases, leaving 9 bases between the germline ends. The chain's CDR3 is CSVEMRSEQFF. The CDR3 DNA follows: TGCAGCGTTGAGATGAGATCTGAGCAGTTCTTC.

The gene calls are TRBV5-1 and TRBJ2-1; TRBD1 might be the D (5 bases). This CDR3 spans 18 amino acids. Germline-derived CDR1 and CDR2 are SGHRS and YFSETQ. Trimming pared 1 base from V and 0 bases from J, leaving 17 bases between. CDR3 protein: CASSLWSTGSSSYNEQFF. CDR3 bases: TGCGCCAGCAGCTTGTGGTCCACAGGCTCTAGCTCCTACAATGAGCAGTTCTTC. The whole variable domain, filled in from reference TRBV5-1 and TRBJ2-1, reads KAGVTQTPRYLIKTRGQQVTLSCSPISGHRSVSWYQQTPGQGLQFLFEYFSETQRNKGNFPGRFSGRQFSNSRSEMNVSTLELGDSALYLCASSLWSTGSSSYNEQFFGPGTRLTVL.

V gene TRBV12-3 or TRBV12-4 combines with J gene TRBJ2-7, with D perhaps matching TRBD1 (8 bases). This CDR3 contains 15 residues. V lost 3 bases and J 2 bases, leaving 14 bases between the germline ends. The CDR3 region has the DNA TGTGCCAGCAGTTTCAGCGGGACAGGTCCCTACGAGCAGTACTTC. Protein product: CASSFSGTGPYEQYF.

Many counts were recorded for this clonotype. The rearrangement links TRBV6-6 to TRBJ2-5; D not certain. Germline CDR1 and CDR2: MNHNY and SVGAGI (reference sequence). The CDR3 has 10 residues. Deletions cut 6 bases from V and 3 bases from J, with 2 bases between. CDR3: CASRKETQYF. CDR3 nucleotide sequence: TGTGCCAGCAGAAAAGAGACCCAGTACTTC.

This clonotype was seen ten or more times. The rearrangement links TRBV29-1 to TRBJ1-1; possible D gene TRBD1, 6 bases. CDR1 is SQVTM and CDR2 is ANQGSEA in the germline V gene. The CDR3 contains 13 residues. Deletions cut 5 bases from V and 0 bases from J, with 10 bases between. CDR3 sequence: CSVRRTVNTEAFF. CDR3 sequence (DNA): TGCAGCGTTAGAAGGACAGTGAACACTGAAGCTTTCTTT.

The V call is TRBV20-1, the J call TRBJ2-7; TRBD2 agrees at 8 bases. V lost 0 bases to trimming and J lost 4 bases; unmatched junction nucleotides: 20. The CDR3 runs 19 residues. Germline V gene sequence: CDR1 DFQATT, CDR2 SNEGSKA (reference sequence). The CDR3 loop reads CSARDPSTSGTRGWYEQYF. CDR3 in DNA: TGCAGTGCTAGAGATCCGAGCACTAGCGGAACTAGGGGGTGGTACGAGCAGTACTTC.

Many counts were recorded for this clonotype. The rearrangement uses TRBV12-3 or TRBV12-4 and TRBJ2-4, with 9 bases fitting TRBD1. This CDR3 is 18 amino acids long. The V segment lost 1 base and the J segment 0 bases; nucleotides outside the gene matches: 7. Here the CDR3 reads CASSLGGTGRLAKNIQYF. DNA for the CDR3: TGTGCCAGCAGTTTAGGCGGGACAGGGAGATTAGCCAAAAACATTCAGTACTTC.

CDR3 in amino acids: CATSDPRQGQETQYF. The CDR3 bases are TGTGCCACCAGTGACCCGAGACAGGGCCAAGAGACCCAGTACTTC. The V and J genes are TRBV24-1 and TRBJ2-5; TRBD1 agrees at 7 bases. Germline V lookup: CDR1 KGHDR, CDR2 SFDVKD. The CDR3 totals 15 residues. The V and J ends lost 4 bases and 1 base, in that order; junction bases with no gene match: 5.

This clonotype turned up a few times. The chain is built from TRBV6-2 or TRBV6-3 and TRBJ2-1, with TRBD2 identical over 8 bases. Germline CDR1 reads MNHEY; CDR2 reads SVGEGT. The CDR3 loop spans 15 amino acids. V lost 6 bases, J lost 6 bases, and 10 bases stayed unmatched. This chain's CDR3 is CASRRIAGRRNEQFF. CDR3 sequence (DNA): TGTGCCAGCAGACGTATAGCGGGGCGTCGCAATGAGCAGTTCTTC.

Details on this clonotype: One end of the junction varies from germline; a read error may be responsible. The J gene is TRBJ2-1, the V gene TRBV20-1; 11 bases map to TRBD2. The CDR3 has 12 amino acids. CDR1 and CDR2 from the germline V gene are DFQATT and SNEGSKA (reference sequence). The DNA for the CDR3 is TGCAGTGCTAGACTAGCGGGGGGCACCCTACTCTTC. Its protein is CSARLAGGTLLF.

The chain links TRBV15 to TRBJ1-1; D is undetermined. V was trimmed by 3 bases and J by 1 base, leaving 18 bases between them. The CDR3 is made up of 17 amino acids. The germline V gene encodes CDR1 LNHNV and CDR2 YYDKDF (reference sequence). The CDR3 loop reads CATSSGSGDERNTEAFF. CDR3 DNA: TGTGCCACCAGCAGCGGGAGCGGCGACGAGAGGAACACTGAAGCTTTCTTT. The complete variable domain, with remaining parts taken from reference TRBV15 and TRBJ1-1, reads DAMVIQNPRYQVTQFGKPVTLSCSQTLNHNVMYWYQQKSSQAPKLLFHYYDKDFNNEADTPDNFQSRRPNTSFCFLDIRSPGLGDTAMYLCATSSGSGDERNTEAFFGQGTRLTVV.

The rearrangement joins TRBV6-1 to TRBJ2-2; 9 bases fit TRBD2. The CDR3 spans 15 residues. Trimming removed 7 bases from V and 5 bases from J; junction bases left unmatched: 8. The V gene's germline CDR1 is MNHNS and CDR2 SASEGT. The CDR3 sequence: CASKKRLAETGELFF. CDR3 in DNA: TGTGCCAGCAAAAAACGACTAGCGGAGACCGGGGAGCTGTTTTTT.

V and J are TRBV9 and TRBJ2-2; D gene uncertain. The CDR3 is made up of 14 amino acids. CDR1 is SGDLS, CDR2 YYNGEE, per germline. V was shortened by 0 bases and J by 1 base, with 4 bases between the two germline ends. CDR3 DNA: TGTGCCAGCAGCGTAGGCGTGAACACCGGGGAGCTGTTTTTT. Protein sequence: CASSVGVNTGELFF.